The 18 T cell receptor beta chains below were found in one sample sequenced in a study of T cells in Graves' hyperthyroidism and ophthalmopathy. RNA transcripts were the template for amplifying TCR beta CDR3 regions. An initial round of RT-PCR targeting the TCR CDR3 relied on the HTBI primer set. TCRdb reprocessed the multiplex PCR reads with MiXCR, giving one entry per CDR3 protein. The data contain about 380,000 distinct CDR3 sequences, about 15% of them singletons. Sequenced material: blood. The receptors were gathered from a woman in her sixties or seventies with Graves' hyperthyroidism.

This clonotype was detected ten times or more. The chain links TRBV28 to TRBJ2-7, with a weak D call TRBD2 (7 bases). The V gene lost 6 bases and the J gene lost 3 bases, with 18 bases spanning the gap. From germline, CDR1 is MDHEN and CDR2 SYDVKM. CDR3 length: 15 amino acids. CDR3 sequence (DNA): TGTGCCAGCAGCCTAGGGGGGGGCGTTGTCTACGAGCAGTACTTC. Amino acids: CASSLGGGVVYEQYF.

The sample holds many counts of this clonotype. This sequence joins TRBV10-3 and TRBJ1-1; TRBD1 matches at 10 bases. After removal of 5 bases from V and 4 bases from J, the junction contained 4 bases not matched to a gene. The CDR3 consists of 14 residues. Germline CDR1 is ENHRY and CDR2 is SYGVKD. CDR3 in amino acids: CAISPWTGGTEAFF. CDR3 DNA: TGTGCCATCAGTCCCTGGACAGGGGGCACTGAAGCTTTCTTT.

The V gene is TRBV19, the J gene TRBJ1-5; possible D gene TRBD1, 6 bases. The germline V and J ends were trimmed by 3 bases and 7 bases, with 16 bases remaining between them. Per the germline V gene, CDR1 is LNHDA and CDR2 is SQIVND (reference sequence). The CDR3 spans 15 residues. The CDR3: CASSISAQGGQPQHF. In nucleotides, the CDR3 is TGTGCCAGTAGTATCTCAGCACAGGGCGGCCAGCCCCAGCATTTT.

This clonotype was recorded at least ten times. V gene TRBV24-1 combines with J gene TRBJ2-1; 11 nucleotides line up with TRBD2. CDR3 length: 14 residues. The junction had 5 bases not matched to a gene; V was cut back by 11 bases and J by 3 bases. Germline lookup yields CDR1 KGHDR and CDR2 SFDVKD. CDR3 sequence (DNA): TGTGCCAGCTATAGCGGGAGGGTCTACAATGAGCAGTTCTTC. Encoded protein: CASYSGRVYNEQFF.

Points on this clonotype: A single base separates this from a much larger clone, so it may be a read error. The chain recombines TRBV5-1 with TRBJ2-7; D perhaps matches TRBD2 (6 bases). The V gene's germline CDR1 is SGHRS and CDR2 YFSETQ. The CDR3 sequence is 14 residues long. The CDR3 sequence is CVSGLNAASYEQYF. CDR3 sequence (DNA): TGCGTCAGCGGGCTAAACGCGGCCTCCTACGAGCAGTACTTC.

This clonotype was counted many times. The chain carries TRBV27 and TRBJ2-5; possible D gene TRBD2, 5 bases. Germline CDR1 reads MNHEY; CDR2 reads SMNVEV (reference sequence). This CDR3 region has 13 residues. With 4 bases removed from V and 5 bases from J, the gap between germline ends came to 11 bases. As DNA, the CDR3 is TGTGCCAGCAGTTCCCGACTATCTGAGACCCAGTACTTC. It translates to CASSSRLSETQYF.

In the case of this clonotype: An end of the junction differs from the germline gene, which may be a read error. This sequence joins TRBV16 and TRBJ2-1, with 9 bases fitting TRBD1. The CDR3 contains 17 residues. Germline V CDR1 and CDR2: KGHSY, FQNENV. The CDR3 nucleotides are TGTGCCGGCAGCCCGGGACAGGGCCCGAGCTCCTACAATGAGCAGTTCTTC. It specifies CAGSPGQGPSSYNEQFF. Combining the CDR3 with reference TRBV16 and TRBJ2-1 gives the whole variable domain GEEVAQTPKHLVRGEGQKAKLYCAPIKGHSYVFWYQQVLKNEFKFLISFQNENVFDETGMPKERFSAKCLPNSPCSLEIQATKLEDSAVYFCAGSPGQGPSSYNEQFFGPGTRLTVL.

The J gene is TRBJ1-4, the V gene TRBV7-8, with D hard to call. Germline CDR1 is SGHVS and CDR2 is FQNEAQ. CDR3 length: 14 residues. The ends were cut back, 7 bases at V and 5 bases at J, with 14 bases in the middle. DNA for the CDR3: TGTGCCAGCACCACCCTTGGGAAAAATGAAAAACTGTTTTTT. Encoded protein: CASTTLGKNEKLFF. Variable domain in full (rest from reference TRBV7-8 and TRBJ1-4): GAGVSQSPRYKVAKRGQDVALRCDPISGHVSLFWYQQALGQGPEFLTYFQNEAQLDKSGLPSDRFFAERPEGSVSTLKIQRTQQEDSAVYLCASTTLGKNEKLFFGSGTQLSVL.

V gene TRBV5-1 combines with J gene TRBJ2-1; 7 bases fit TRBD2. Trimming took 3 bases from V and 5 from J; bases not matched to a gene: 11. CDR1 and CDR2 (germline): SGHRS, YFSETQ. The CDR3 totals 16 residues. Here the CDR3 reads CASSSLGGGFNNEQFF. DNA for the CDR3: TGCGCCAGCAGCTCCCTCGGGGGAGGGTTTAACAATGAGCAGTTCTTC.

The genes are TRBV5-6 and TRBJ2-2; 7 nucleotides align to TRBD2. Germline CDR1 reads SGHDT; CDR2 reads YYEEEE. The V and J ends lost 0 bases and 2 bases, in that order; junction bases with no gene match: 7. The CDR3 is made up of 17 amino acids. CDR3 bases: TGTGCCAGCAGCTTGGTACCGGGAGGCGGTAACACCGGGGAGCTGTTTTTT. As protein: CASSLVPGGGNTGELFF.

Many counts were recorded for this clonotype. The chain carries TRBV28 and TRBJ1-2; 8 nucleotides line up with TRBD1. This CDR3 region has 16 residues. V was pared by 7 bases and J by 4 bases, with 14 bases of the junction left unmatched. In germline, CDR1 is MDHEN, CDR2 SYDVKM. CDR3 in amino acids: CASKFWGAGGVYGYTF. The CDR3 coding sequence is TGTGCCAGCAAGTTTTGGGGGGCAGGGGGCGTCTATGGCTACACCTTC.

This clonotype was counted at least ten times. The chain has TRBV12-3 or TRBV12-4 and TRBJ1-1; D possibly corresponds to TRBD1 (5 bases). The CDR3 loop spans 13 amino acids. The germline V and J ends were trimmed by 7 bases and 4 bases, with 13 bases remaining between them. CDR3 sequence reads: CASNWAGGTEAFF. The CDR3 DNA reads TGTGCCAGCAACTGGGCGGGGGGCACTGAAGCTTTCTTT.

Concerning this clonotype itself: This could be a read error, since a much larger clone is one nucleotide away. The rearrangement uses TRBV10-3 and TRBJ2-1, with 11 bases lining up with TRBD2. V lost 5 bases, J lost 12 bases, and 9 bases stayed unmatched. Germline V gives CDR1 ENHRY, CDR2 SYGVKD. This CDR3 is 14 amino acids long. CDR3 loop: CAISSIAGGSGQFF. In DNA form, the CDR3 reads TGTGCCATCAGTTCTATAGCGGGAGGGAGTGGGCAGTTCTTC.

The sample holds a few counts of this clonotype. The chain is built from TRBV5-1 and TRBJ1-1, with TRBD1 as a possible D gene (5 bases). The CDR3 sequence is 14 residues long. Per germline, CDR1 SGHRS and CDR2 YFSETQ. Trimming cost V 3 bases and J 5 bases, with 14 bases left between them. The CDR3 is CASSSGPGATEAFF. The CDR3 DNA is TGCGCCAGCAGCTCGGGGCCTGGGGCGACTGAAGCTTTCTTT.

The sample holds many counts of this clonotype. This chain joins TRBV27 and TRBJ1-2, with 7 bases lining up with TRBD1. There are 14 residues in the CDR3. The germline gives CDR1 MNHEY, CDR2 SMNVEV (reference sequence). The V segment lost 6 bases and the J segment 1 base; nucleotides outside the gene matches: 5. The CDR3 reads CASSRDSGNYGYTF. CDR3 DNA sequence: TGTGCCAGCAGCCGGGACAGTGGTAACTATGGCTACACCTTC.

There are many counts of this clonotype. The chain joins TRBV2 to TRBJ2-7, with TRBD1 identical over 10 bases. This CDR3 has 15 residues. The J segment lost 6 bases and the V segment lost 8 bases, leaving 13 bases of the junction unmatched. The germline CDR1 and CDR2 sequences are SNHLY and FYNNEI. The CDR3 protein is CASGRDRGILREQYF. CDR3 bases: TGTGCCAGCGGTCGGGACAGGGGAATACTTCGCGAGCAGTACTTC.

This clonotype was detected only a few times. The chain recombines TRBV28 with TRBJ2-1, with a weak D call TRBD2 (6 bases). The CDR3 has 12 amino acids. Trimming removed 10 bases from V and 6 bases from J, with 13 bases in between. Per the germline V gene, CDR1 is MDHEN and CDR2 is SYDVKM. DNA for the CDR3: TGTGCCACCAGCGGGCGGATCAATGAGCAGTTCTTC. The encoded protein is CATSGRINEQFF. The full variable domain, completed using reference TRBV28 and TRBJ2-1, is DVKVTQSSRYLVKRTGEKVFLECVQDMDHENMFWYRQDPGLGLRLIYFSYDVKMKEKGDIPEGYSVSREKKERFSLILESASTNQTSMYLCATSGRINEQFFGPGTRLTVL.

This clonotype was detected ten times or more. The V gene is TRBV28, the J gene TRBJ2-3, with 8 bases identical to TRBD2. V shed 5 bases, J shed 3 bases, and the junction held 7 bases outside the gene matches. This CDR3 comprises 15 residues. Germline assignment: CDR1 MDHEN and CDR2 SYDVKM. CDR3 loop: CASSPPGLVTDTQYF. The CDR3, as DNA: TGTGCCAGCAGTCCTCCGGGACTAGTAACAGATACGCAGTATTTT.